The clone carrying this TCR beta chain was seen only once. The record originates from a study of blood T cell repertoires in COVID-19. Study in general: Samples of COVID-19 (acute and convalescent) were obtained from the United States, Italy and Spain.

In the authors' workflow: Nucleated cell counts were estimated from reference gene primer amplification. Here immunoSEQ multiplex PCR was the method, and the copy in TCRdb shows in-frame clones only, minus some. Clone size and V and J calls were adopted from that table, with D and trimming inferred from the DNA. The sample lists under 20,000 clones, about nine tenths occurring once. The germline V gene encodes CDR1 SGHAT and CDR2 FQNNGV. V shed 8 bases, J shed 2 bases, and the junction held 4 bases outside the gene matches. This CDR3 has 14 residues. This sequence joins TRBV11-2 and TRBJ2-3, with 10 bases fitting TRBD2. This receptor was obtained from a human donor with active COVID-19. The donor label of this sample is uncertain. Sequencing was performed on peripheral blood. The CDR3 DNA follows: TGTGCCAGCCGGGGACTAGCGTCCACAGATACGCAGTATTTT. It yields the protein CASRGLASTDTQYF.